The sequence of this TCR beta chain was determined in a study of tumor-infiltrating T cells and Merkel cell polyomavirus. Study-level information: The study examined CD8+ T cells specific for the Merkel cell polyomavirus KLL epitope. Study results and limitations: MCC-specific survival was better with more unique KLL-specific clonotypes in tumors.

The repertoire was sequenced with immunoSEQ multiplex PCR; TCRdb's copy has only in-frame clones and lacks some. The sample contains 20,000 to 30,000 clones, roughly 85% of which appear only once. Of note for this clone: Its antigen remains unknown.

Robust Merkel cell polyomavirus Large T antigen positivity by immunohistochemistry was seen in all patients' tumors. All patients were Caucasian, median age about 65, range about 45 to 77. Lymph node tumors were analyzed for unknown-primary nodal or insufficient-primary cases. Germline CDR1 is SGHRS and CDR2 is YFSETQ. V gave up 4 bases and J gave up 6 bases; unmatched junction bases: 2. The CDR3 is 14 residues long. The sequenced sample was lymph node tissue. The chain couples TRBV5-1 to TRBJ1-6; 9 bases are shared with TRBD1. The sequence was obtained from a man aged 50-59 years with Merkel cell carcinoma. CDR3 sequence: CASSPDRGNSPLHF. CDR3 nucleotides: TGCGCCAGCAGCCCGGACAGGGGTAATTCACCCCTCCACTTT.